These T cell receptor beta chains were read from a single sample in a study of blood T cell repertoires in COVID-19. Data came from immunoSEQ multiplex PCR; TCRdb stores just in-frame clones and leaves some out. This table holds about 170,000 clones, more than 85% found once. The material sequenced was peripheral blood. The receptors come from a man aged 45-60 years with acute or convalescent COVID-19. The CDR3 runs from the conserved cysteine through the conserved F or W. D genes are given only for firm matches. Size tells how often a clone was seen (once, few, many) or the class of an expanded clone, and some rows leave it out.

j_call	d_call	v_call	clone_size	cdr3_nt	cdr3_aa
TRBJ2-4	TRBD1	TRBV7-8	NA	TGTGCCAGCAGTTCAGGGGGCGCGGACATTCAGTACTTC	CASSSGGADIQYF
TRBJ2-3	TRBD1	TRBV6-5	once	TGTGCCAGCAGTTACCCACAGGGGGCGGCAGATACGCAGTATTTT	CASSYPQGAADTQYF
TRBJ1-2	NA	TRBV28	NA	TGTGCCGGCACGGGGGGTCCTAGGGGGTATGGCTACACCTTC	CAGTGGPRGYGYTF
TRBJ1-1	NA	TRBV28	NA	TGTGCCAGCAGTTTTTTGACAGAACTTGAAGCTTTCTTT	CASSFLTELEAFF
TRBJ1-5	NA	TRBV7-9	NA	TGTGCCAGCAGCTTCGGGGATCAGCCCCAGCATTTT	CASSFGDQPQHF
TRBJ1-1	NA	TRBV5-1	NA	TGCGCCAGCAGCCCGACTGGCGGGGGGGGTGACACTGAAGCTTTCTTT	CASSPTGGGGDTEAFF
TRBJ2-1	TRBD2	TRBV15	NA	TGTGCCACCAGCAGCTCACTAGCGGGAGACCCCAATGAGCAGTTCTTC	CATSSSLAGDPNEQFF
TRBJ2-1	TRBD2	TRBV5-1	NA	TGCGCCAGCAGCTTGCGGGAGGTAGCGGTTTCCTACAATGAGCAGTTCTTC	CASSLREVAVSYNEQFF
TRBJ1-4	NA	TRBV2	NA	TGTGCCAGCAGTGACGGGCAGGGTAATGAAAAACTGTTTTTT	CASSDGQGNEKLFF
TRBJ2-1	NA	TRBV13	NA	TGTGCCAGCAGCACTCGAGGTGGGGCAGAACCATTTCGTGAGCAGTTCTTC	CASSTRGGAEPFREQFF
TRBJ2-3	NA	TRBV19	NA	TGTGCCAGTAGTATTACAGGGTGGAACACAGATACGCAGTATTTT	CASSITGWNTDTQYF
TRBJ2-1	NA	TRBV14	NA	TGTGCCAGCAGCAGGGGGAGCTCCTACAATGAGCAGTTCTTC	CASSRGSSYNEQFF
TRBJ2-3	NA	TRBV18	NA	TGTGCCAGCTCACCGTTAGCGGCCCACACAGATACGCAGTATTTT	CASSPLAAHTDTQYF
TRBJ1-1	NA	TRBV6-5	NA	TGTGCCAGCAGCTGGGGGCCTGGGGACACTGAAGCTTTCTTT	CASSWGPGDTEAFF
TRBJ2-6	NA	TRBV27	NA	TGTGCCAGCGGGTTATTGGGGGGAAGTGGGGCCAACGTCCTGACTTTC	CASGLLGGSGANVLTF
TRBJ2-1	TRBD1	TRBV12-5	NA	TGTGCTAGTGGTAACACAGGGGTCCTGGAGATTGAGCAGTTCTTC	CASGNTGVLEIEQFF
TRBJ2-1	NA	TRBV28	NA	TGTGCCAGCAGTTTAACAGTGACGGGCAGGGCCCTCTACAATGAGCAGTTCTTC	CASSLTVTGRALYNEQFF
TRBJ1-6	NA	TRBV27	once	TGTGCCAGCAGTTTCTTGGGTGGGGGCGACAATTCACCCCTCCACTTT	CASSFLGGGDNSPLHF
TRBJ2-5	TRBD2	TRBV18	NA	TGTGCCAGCTCACCGTTTAGCGGGGGGCGCGCCACTCAAGAGACCCAGTACTTC	CASSPFSGGRATQETQYF
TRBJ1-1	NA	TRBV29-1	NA	TGCAGCGTTGAAGCGGCGGGGACTGAAGCTTTCTTT	CSVEAAGTEAFF
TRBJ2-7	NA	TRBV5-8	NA	TGTGCCAGCACCGTGGGCCATCCCGGAGAGCAGTACTTC	CASTVGHPGEQYF
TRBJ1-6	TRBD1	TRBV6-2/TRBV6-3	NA	TGTGCCAGCAGTTACCTTTTCCCGGGACAGTTTAATTCACCCCTCCACTTT	CASSYLFPGQFNSPLHF
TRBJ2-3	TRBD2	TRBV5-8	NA	TGTGCCAGCAGCCCTAGCGGGAGAGGCACAGATACGCAGTATTTT	CASSPSGRGTDTQYF
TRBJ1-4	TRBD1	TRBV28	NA	TGTGCCAGCAGAACTGACAGGGACGGGGCAACTAATGAAAAACTGTTTTTT	CASRTDRDGATNEKLFF
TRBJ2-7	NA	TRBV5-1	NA	TGCGCCAGCAGCGGGGATGCTAGCCGGATATACGAGCAGTACTTC	CASSGDASRIYEQYF
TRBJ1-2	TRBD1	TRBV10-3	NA	TGTGCCATCAGTCGGACAGGGACTAACTATGGCTACACCTTC	CAISRTGTNYGYTF
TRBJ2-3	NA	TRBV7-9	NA	TGTGCCGGCACCTACACAGATACGCAGTATTTT	CAGTYTDTQYF
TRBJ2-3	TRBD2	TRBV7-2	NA	TGTGCCAGCAGCTTAGGCGGGGGGCACACAGATACGCAGTATTTT	CASSLGGGHTDTQYF